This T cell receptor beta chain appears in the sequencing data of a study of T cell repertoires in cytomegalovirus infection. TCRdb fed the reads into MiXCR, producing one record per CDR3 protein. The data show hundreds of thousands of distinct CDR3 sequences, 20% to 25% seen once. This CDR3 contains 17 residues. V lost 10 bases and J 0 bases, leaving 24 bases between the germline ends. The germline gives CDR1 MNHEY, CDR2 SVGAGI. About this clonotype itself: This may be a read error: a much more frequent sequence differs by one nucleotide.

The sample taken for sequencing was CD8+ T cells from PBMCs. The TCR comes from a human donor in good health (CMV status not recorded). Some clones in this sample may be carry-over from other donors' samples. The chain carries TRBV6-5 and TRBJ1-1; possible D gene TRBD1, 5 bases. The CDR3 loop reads CANTRDRRIVVNTEAFF. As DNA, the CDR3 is TGTGCCAACACCAGGGACCGACGGATCGTGGTGAACACTGAAGCTTTCTTT.